This T cell receptor beta chain was captured by sequencing in a study of blood T cell repertoires in COVID-19. Original data processing: Researchers report that nucleated cell counts were estimated from reference gene primer amplification. Sequencing used immunoSEQ multiplex PCR; TCRdb keeps in-frame clones, though not all of them. Clone size and V and J calls were adopted from that table, with D and trimming inferred from the DNA. Among 120,000 or so clones, approximately 71% were seen once, and the ten largest hold 7.9%. The source is a human donor in a cohort sampled during active COVID-19. Sequenced sample: peripheral blood.

The DNA of the CDR3 is TGTGCCAGTAGTGCCCCCGGCGGAGGGGTCGAAAAACTGTTTTTT. As protein: CASSAPGGGVEKLFF. V and J are TRBV19 and TRBJ1-4, with a possible D match to TRBD1 (5 bases). CDR1 LNHDA and CDR2 SQIVND come from the germline V gene (reference sequence). The CDR3 spans 15 residues. The V end lost 5 bases, the J end lost 8 bases, and 18 bases lay between the germline ends.